This record concerns one T cell receptor beta chain sequence. Its antigen has not been determined. No per-base quality is available; no much larger clone lies one base away. These data belong to a study of shared clonotypes between healthy human individuals (dated by TCRdb to the early 2020s). Looking at the study overall: The cohort included a few men and a couple of women between 18 and 49 years of age. For each donor, three plates each were used for CD4 naive and CD4 memory, two plates were used for CD8 naive, and one plate was used for CD8 memory. To estimate repertoire size and how much clonotype sharing occurs between individuals, the study deeply sequenced the blood TCR repertoires of a handful of healthy adults. To increase sequencing depth and limit assay-specific biases, TCR repertoire library preparation and sequencing were carried out by different laboratories using diverse techniques. Per donor, leukapheresis produced somewhere between about 0.9 and 9.5 billion PBMCs.

CD8 naive samples were CD45RO-negative cells positively selected for CCR7, giving a CD45RA+CCR7+ population that excluded TemRA cells. The donors were healthy, HIV-negative adults with no recently reported acute infections or vaccinations. Every donor was a Caucasian adult living in Nashville, Tennessee, USA. Blood was collected by leukapheresis, and PBMCs were isolated by Ficoll-Histopaque density gradient centrifugation and then cryopreserved in liquid nitrogen vapor phase. Purity and quantity of every magnetically sorted T cell population were checked by analytical flow cytometry. From each sorted fraction, genomic DNA was isolated and quantified by UV absorbance on a Nanodrop 2000c. Using the deep immunoSEQ assay, TCR CDR3 regions were amplified from genomic DNA by multiplex PCR. Extracted genomic DNA from each cell subset was spread evenly across all wells of several immunoSEQ 96-well plates, with each plate serving as a replicate. For sorted subsets, each replicate PCR was loaded with 200 ng genomic DNA, equivalent to about 30,000 T cell genomes. Purified libraries were measured with a Qubit 3.0 fluorometer, size-checked on a Bioanalyzer 2100, and measured again with the KAPA Library Quantification kit. Each immunoSEQ 96-well plate was sequenced on its own single-read 150-cycle Illumina NextSeq 550 flow cell. As for the original processing: Because the immunoSEQ output included only junctional sequences and no quality scores, the filtering could not be the same as the filtering used for full-length reads. Sequences were annotated with PyIR, a Python wrapper for IgBLAST v1.9, and V/J genes and CDR3 were assigned using IMGT germline references. Any read was removed if the V/J assignment was weak (E-value above 1e-6), the CDR3 was missing, or the read contained stop codons, out-of-frame junctions, or ambiguous translated residues. V3J clonotypes were defined by identical inferred V gene, J gene, and CDR3 amino acid sequence. The percentage overlap between two repertoires was calculated by dividing the number of shared unique clonotypes by the size of the smaller repertoire. Three approaches were used to assess repertoire richness: RTK rarefaction, the Chao1 estimator, and Recon v2.1 estimates of unobserved clonotypes. OLGA was used to compute generation probabilities for all TCRbeta clonotypes that the gDNA method yielded from four donors. Here the immuneACCESS table is served through TCRdb, limited to in-frame sequences with V and J called. Missing clones are a known gap in these copies; in checked studies unresolved V genes cover under half, and the rest lacks a known reason. The DNA gave D and trimming, while V, J and clone size come from that table. In this sample the table shows millions of clones, approximately 94% of which occur a single time. Of the sample, roughly 1% falls within the top ten clones.

What the authors observed across the whole study: Even with the large sequencing depth, rarefaction of the sorted-subset datasets indicated that sequencing was incomplete. Across four donors, roughly 5.1% of naive CD4, approximately 4% of naive CD8, roughly 2.3% of memory CD4, and under 0.45% of memory CD8 clonotypes were shared. Estimated clonotype richness was generally larger for naive than for memory subsets. Compared with non-shared clonotypes, the clonotypes found in all four sorted-subset donors had higher generation probabilities. Because the study included a small number of donors, the genetic and exposure-history diversity represented was limited. Only blood was sampled, and tissue TCR repertoires likely differ from those in blood. Pairwise subsampling led to the expectation that sequencing depth would affect the degree of clonotype sharing among donors.

Sequenced: naive CD8+ T cells sorted from blood. Reading the label with the study, this specimen's cell subset or site is: CD45RA+CCR7+. The sequence came from a man younger than 35 in good health.

The nucleotides are TGTGCCAGCAGACTCGGGAACCTGAACACTGAAGCTTTCTTT. It encodes CASRLGNLNTEAFF. The rearranged segments are TRBV6-5 and TRBJ1-1, with an unclear D gene assignment. V and J are truncated by 6 bases and 0 bases respectively, leaving an intervening sequence of 11 bases. Including cysteine and phenylalanine, the CDR3 has 14 amino acids. Just CDR3 DNA is preserved here, 42 bases in frame from base 1. From the germline V gene, CDR1 is MNHEY and CDR2 is SVGAGI.